Below are 2 T cell receptor beta chains sequenced from a single sample in a study of OX40 agonist ivuxolimab in advanced cancers. Using immunoSEQ multiplex PCR, the repertoire was profiled, and TCRdb retains in-frame clones only, with some absent. Found here are tens of thousands of clones, 65% to 90% of them singletons; the top ten hold approximately 6.6%. The source was CD4+ or CD8+ T cells sorted from blood, collected in a trial of the OX40 agonist ivuxolimab. The receptors stem from an adult with an advanced solid tumor such as melanoma, head and neck, liver or kidney cancer.

The chain recombines TRBV5-1 with TRBJ2-2; 8 bases agree with TRBD1. Germline CDR1 reads SGHRS; CDR2 reads YFSETQ. V lost 6 bases to trimming and J lost 3 bases; unmatched junction nucleotides: 4. This CDR3 is 14 amino acids long. CDR3 region: CASKTGEDTGELFF. The CDR3, as DNA: TGCGCCAGCAAGACAGGGGAGGACACCGGGGAGCTGTTTTTT.

This clone was found once. The rearrangement joins TRBV5-6 to TRBJ1-2; TRBD1 agrees at 7 bases. The CDR3 extends over 14 amino acids. Germline CDR1 reads SGHDT; CDR2 reads YYEEEE. V trimming: 3 bases; J trimming: 8 bases; junction bases outside the gene matches: 10. Written as DNA, the CDR3 is TGTGCCAGCAGCTCCCCGACAGGGAACAGGGGCTACACCTTC. Translated: CASSSPTGNRGYTF.